The 17 T cell receptor beta chains below all came from one sample that was sequenced in a study of cytomegalovirus exposure and HLA in healthy donors. Primers: 60 Vbeta forward and 13 Jbeta reverse. Assay: immunoSEQ multiplex PCR; the TCRdb copy retains only in-frame clones and omits some. The sample has fewer than 250,000 clones; under 90% are singletons. The sample was PBMCs. The receptors were sampled from a human donor in good health.

J is TRBJ1-3 and V is TRBV7-2, with D unresolved. Trimming cost V 3 bases and J 0 bases, with 12 bases left between them. Germline loops: CDR1 SGHTA, CDR2 FQGNSA. This CDR3 has 16 residues. The CDR3 reads CASSFPSGPSGNTIYF. The CDR3 coding sequence is TGTGCCAGCAGCTTCCCTAGCGGACCCTCTGGAAACACCATATATTTT.

The chain links TRBV28 to TRBJ2-7, with TRBD2 identical over 9 bases. The CDR3 has 15 amino acids. CDR1 is MDHEN and CDR2 is SYDVKM in the germline V gene. The V segment lost 5 bases and the J segment 6 bases; nucleotides outside the gene matches: 11. Written as DNA, the CDR3 is TGTGCCAGCAGTCCCATAGCGGGAGCGTTTGCCGAGCAGTACTTC. Protein: CASSPIAGAFAEQYF.

With regard to this clone: The sample holds other DNA sequences that translate to the same CDR3. The gene calls are TRBV5-6 and TRBJ2-5, with 10 bases aligning to TRBD2. The CDR3 totals 15 residues. V was clipped by 0 bases and J by 3 bases; unmatched bases: 2. CDR1 is SGHDT, CDR2 YYEEEE, per germline. CDR3 loop: CASSLAGLAEETQYF. The CDR3 DNA reads as TGTGCCAGCAGCTTGGCCGGACTAGCGGAAGAGACCCAGTACTTC.

The J gene is TRBJ2-3, the V gene TRBV27; TRBD2 matches at 14 bases. This CDR3 region has 16 residues. V dropped 9 bases and J dropped 2; count of bases not matched to a gene: 7. Germline V CDR1 and CDR2: MNHEY, SMNVEV (reference sequence). CDR3: CASRLAGGWLTDTQYF. The CDR3 region has the DNA TGTGCCAGTAGACTAGCGGGAGGGTGGCTCACAGATACGCAGTATTTT.

This chain connects TRBV28 to TRBJ1-3; possibly TRBD1 for D (5 bases). CDR3 length: 15 amino acids. Between the trimmed V and J ends, which lost 1 base and 1 base, there was a span of 8 bases. The germline gives CDR1 MDHEN, CDR2 SYDVKM. CDR3 sequence reads: CASSLSRDSGNTIYF. The CDR3 DNA sequence: TGTGCCAGCAGTTTATCCAGGGATTCTGGAAACACCATATATTTT. The full variable domain, with the rest looked up from reference TRBV28 and TRBJ1-3, is DVKVTQSSRYLVKRTGEKVFLECVQDMDHENMFWYRQDPGLGLRLIYFSYDVKMKEKGDIPEGYSVSREKKERFSLILESASTNQTSMYLCASSLSRDSGNTIYFGEGSWLTVV.

The V and J genes are TRBV6-1 and TRBJ1-2; D is perhaps TRBD1 (5 bases). V dropped 2 bases and J dropped 5 bases, with 6 bases sitting between them. CDR3 size: 12 residues. Germline-derived CDR1 and CDR2 are MNHNS and SASEGT. The CDR3 region has the DNA TGTGCCAGCAGTGAAAAGGGGTATGGCTACACCTTC. Translation gives CASSEKGYGYTF.

This clone has a handful of counts. The chain joins TRBV2 to TRBJ2-1; 9 bases line up with TRBD2. There are 14 residues in the CDR3. CDR1 is SNHLY and CDR2 is FYNNEI in the germline V gene. The V segment lost 4 bases and the J segment 5 bases; nucleotides outside the gene matches: 3. The CDR3 reads CASSVVAGDNEQFF. The CDR3 DNA reads TGTGCCAGCAGTGTAGTAGCGGGAGACAATGAGCAGTTCTTC.

The chain combines TRBV18 with TRBJ1-2; TRBD1 might be the D (6 bases). Germline V lookup: CDR1 KGHSH, CDR2 LQKENI. V shed 0 bases and J shed 4 bases, with 9 bases lying between them. The CDR3 extends over 14 amino acids. CDR3 loop: CASSPPGHPYGYTF. For the CDR3, the DNA is TGTGCCAGCTCACCACCGGGACACCCCTATGGCTACACCTTC.

The gene calls are TRBV6-5 and TRBJ1-3, with D possibly matching TRBD1 (5 bases). The V gene lost 2 bases and the J gene lost 2 bases, with 7 bases spanning the gap. Germline CDR1 and CDR2: MNHEY and SVGAGI. This CDR3 contains 14 residues. CDR3 in DNA: TGTGCCAGCAGTTACGAAGGGGCTGGAAACACCATATATTTT. Protein product: CASSYEGAGNTIYF.

A note on this clone: A junction end diverges from the germline sequence, so it may reflect a read error. V and J are TRBV7-8 and TRBJ1-2, with 7 bases aligning to TRBD1. Germline V gene lookup returns CDR1 SGHVS and CDR2 FQNEAQ. The CDR3 is made up of 16 amino acids. This CDR3 reads CASSLVGRGSNNGYTF. The CDR3 DNA sequence: TGTGCCAGCAGCTTAGTGGGCAGGGGGAGTAACAATGGCTACACCTTC.

The chain uses TRBV19 and TRBJ1-5; D is unclear. The CDR3 is made up of 17 amino acids. From germline, CDR1 is LNHDA and CDR2 SQIVND (reference sequence). V lost 1 base and J lost 3, with 16 bases in between. DNA for the CDR3: TGTGCCAGTAGTATAGTCGGGAGGGCCCGATACAATCAGCCCCAGCATTTT. Its protein is CASSIVGRARYNQPQHF.

The chain joins TRBV18 to TRBJ2-1; 8 nucleotides align to TRBD1. CDR1 is KGHSH and CDR2 is LQKENI in the germline V gene. The CDR3 runs to 15 residues. The ends lost 3 bases at V and 4 bases at J; junction bases unmatched: 5. CDR3 nucleotide sequence: TGTGCCAGCTCACCGGACAGGGCTTTGTACAATGAGCAGTTCTTC. Its protein is CASSPDRALYNEQFF.

The rearrangement joins TRBV11-3 to TRBJ2-3, with a tentative D call TRBD2 (6 bases). Between the trimmed V and J ends, which lost 1 base and 2 bases, there was a span of 10 bases. The CDR3 is made up of 15 amino acids. CDR1 and CDR2 (germline): SGHNT, YENEEA. CDR3 bases: TGTGCCAGCAGCTTAGGGACTACTTACACAGATACGCAGTATTTT. Translation gives CASSLGTTYTDTQYF.

This clone was recorded a few times. The CDR3 coding sequence is TGTGCCAGCCACGCTAGCGGGTCCACAGATACGCAGTATTTT. Its translation: CASHASGSTDTQYF. The chain carries TRBV18 and TRBJ2-3, with TRBD2 matching over 8 bases. The trim removed 8 bases at V and 2 bases at J, leaving 6 bases unmatched. Looked up from germline, CDR1 is KGHSH and CDR2 is LQKENI. The CDR3 length is 14 residues. The full variable domain, with the rest looked up from reference TRBV18 and TRBJ2-3, is NAGVMQNPRHLVRRRGQEARLRCSPMKGHSHVYWYRQLPEEGLKFMVYLQKENIIDESGMPKERFSAEFPKEGPSILRIQQVVRGDSAAYFCASHASGSTDTQYFGPGTRLTVL.

This chain joins TRBV7-9 and TRBJ1-6, with 10 bases aligning to TRBD1. In germline, CDR1 is SEHNR, CDR2 FQNEAQ (reference sequence). The J segment lost 7 bases and the V segment lost 6 bases, leaving 0 bases of the junction unmatched. The CDR3 is 13 residues long. CDR3 DNA: TGTGCCAGCAGGGGACAGGGGAATTCACCCCTCCACTTT. It yields the protein CASRGQGNSPLHF.

The chain is built from TRBV6-5 and TRBJ1-2; 9 nucleotides line up with TRBD1. CDR1 is MNHEY, CDR2 SVGAGI, per germline. Losses at the gene ends were 6 bases for V and 8 bases for J; bases not matched to a gene: 7. The CDR3 sequence is 13 residues long. This CDR3 reads CASRGTGPGGYTF. Written as DNA, the CDR3 is TGTGCCAGCAGAGGGACAGGGCCTGGGGGCTACACCTTC.

The chain couples TRBV4-2 to TRBJ2-7; possibly TRBD2 for D (5 bases). This CDR3 comprises 15 residues. V was pared by 0 bases and J by 2 bases, with 11 bases between. CDR1 is LGHNA and CDR2 is YNFKEQ in the germline V gene. In nucleotides, the CDR3 is TGTGCCAGCAGCCAAGACCCTGCGCGGGCCTACGAGCAGTACTTC. This sequence encodes CASSQDPARAYEQYF.